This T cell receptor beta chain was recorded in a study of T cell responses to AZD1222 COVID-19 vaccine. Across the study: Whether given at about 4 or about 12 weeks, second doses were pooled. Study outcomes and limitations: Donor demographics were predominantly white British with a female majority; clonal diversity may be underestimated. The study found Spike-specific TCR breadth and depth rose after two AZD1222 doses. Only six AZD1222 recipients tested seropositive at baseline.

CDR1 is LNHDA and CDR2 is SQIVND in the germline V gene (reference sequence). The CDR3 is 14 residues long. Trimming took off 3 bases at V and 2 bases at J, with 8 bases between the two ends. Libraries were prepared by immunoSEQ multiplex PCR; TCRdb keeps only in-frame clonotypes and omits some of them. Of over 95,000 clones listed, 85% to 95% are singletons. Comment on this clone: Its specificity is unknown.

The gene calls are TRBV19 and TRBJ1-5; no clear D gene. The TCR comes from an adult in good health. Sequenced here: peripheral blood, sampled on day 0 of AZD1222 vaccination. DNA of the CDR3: TGTGCCAGTAGTATCCGGGGTGGCAATCAGCCCCAGCATTTT. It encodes CASSIRGGNQPQHF.